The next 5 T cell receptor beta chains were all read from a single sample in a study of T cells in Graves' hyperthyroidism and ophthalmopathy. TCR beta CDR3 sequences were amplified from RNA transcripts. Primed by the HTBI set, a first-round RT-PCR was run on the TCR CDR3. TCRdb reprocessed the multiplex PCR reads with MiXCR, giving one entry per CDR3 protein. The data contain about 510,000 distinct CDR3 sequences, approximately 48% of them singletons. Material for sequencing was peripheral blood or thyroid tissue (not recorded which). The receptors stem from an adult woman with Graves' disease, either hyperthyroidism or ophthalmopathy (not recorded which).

Here the CDR3 reads CASSLAGGPQHF. The DNA of the CDR3 is TGTGCCAGCAGCTTGGCGGGCGGGCCCCAGCATTTT. The rearrangement joins TRBV7-9 to TRBJ1-5; D not resolved. Trimming removed 3 bases from V and 9 bases from J, with 9 bases in between. In germline, CDR1 is SEHNR, CDR2 FQNEAQ (reference sequence). The CDR3 contains 12 residues.

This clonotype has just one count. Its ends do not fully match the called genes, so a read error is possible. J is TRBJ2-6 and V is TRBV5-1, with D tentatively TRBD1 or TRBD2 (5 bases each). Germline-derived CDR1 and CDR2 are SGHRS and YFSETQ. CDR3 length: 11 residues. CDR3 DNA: TGCGCCAGCTCCGGGGCGGAGACTGAAGCTTTC. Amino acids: CASSGAETEAF.

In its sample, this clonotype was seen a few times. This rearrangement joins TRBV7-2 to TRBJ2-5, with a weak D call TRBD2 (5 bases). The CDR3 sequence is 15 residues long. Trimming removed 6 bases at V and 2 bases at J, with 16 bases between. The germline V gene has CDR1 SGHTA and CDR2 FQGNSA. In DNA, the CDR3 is TGTGCCAGCAGTTCCCCCGGTCGAGGGCAAGAGACCCAGTACTTC. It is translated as CASSSPGRGQETQYF.

This CDR3 reads CASSFRDRGPYEQYF. As DNA, the CDR3 is TGTGCCAGCAGCTTCCGGGACAGGGGCCCCTACGAGCAGTACTTC. This chain uses TRBV7-3 with TRBJ2-7, with 10 nucleotides matching TRBD1. The V segment lost 3 bases and the J segment 2 bases; nucleotides outside the gene matches: 4. Looked up from germline, CDR1 is SGHTA and CDR2 is FQGTGA. There are 15 residues in the CDR3.

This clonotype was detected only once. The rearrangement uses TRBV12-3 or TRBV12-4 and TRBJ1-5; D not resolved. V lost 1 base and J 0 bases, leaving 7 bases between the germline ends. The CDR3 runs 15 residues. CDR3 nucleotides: TGTGCCAGCAGTTTAGGCGCGAGTAGCAATCAGCCCCAGCATTTT. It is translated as CASSLGASSNQPQHF.